This T cell receptor (beta chain) derives from a study of vaccination and CD4 T cells after COVID-19. The overall study: In culture, cells were exposed to overlapping spike peptides from SARS-CoV-2, HCoV-NL63, HCoV-OC43 and HCoV-229E.

In regard to this clonotype: Its antigen is not identified.

Regarding treatment: approximately nine-day PBMC culture with coronavirus spike peptide pools or control peptides (ViraFEST assay). An Oncomine TCR Beta short-read assay was used to sequence the DNA from cultured CD4+ T cells. TCRdb reanalysed the PCR reads using MiXCR and keeps one entry per CDR3 protein. The sample records roughly 15,000 distinct CDR3 sequences, about 47% being singletons. The V gene lost 6 bases and the J gene lost 2 bases, with 10 bases spanning the gap. This CDR3 comprises 13 residues. Germline values: CDR1 SNHLY, CDR2 FYNNEI. Material: CD4+ T cells from blood, cultured in vitro. The chain joins TRBV2 to TRBJ2-5; D gene ambiguous. This clonotype was obtained from a human donor who had recovered from COVID-19. In nucleotides, the CDR3 is TGTGCCAGCAGCCTATTGGGGCAAGAGACCCAGTACTTC. It specifies CASSLLGQETQYF. The full variable domain, completed using reference TRBV2 and TRBJ2-5, is EPEVTQTPSHQVTQMGQEVILRCVPISNHLYFYWYRQILGQKVEFLVSFYNNEISEKSEIFDDQFSVERPDGSNFTLKIRSTKLEDSAMYFCASSLLGQETQYFGPGTRLLVL.